Listed below are T cell receptor beta chains from one sample, sequenced in a study of CD8 T cells in Susac syndrome. TCRdb ran MiXCR on the immunoSEQ multiplex PCR reads and lists one entry per CDR3 protein. The top ten hold less than 0.55% of the sample, which has 75,000 to 95,000 distinct CDR3 sequences, roughly 90% seen once. The specimen sequenced was CD8+ T cells from PBMCs. These receptors were collected from a human donor with multiple sclerosis. CDR3s include the opening cysteine and the closing phenylalanine or tryptophan. The D gene is left open where the match is weak. Clone size appears in some rows only: once, few, many, or a class for an expanded clone.

>-|TRBD1|TRBJ1-1|TRBV5-1
CASGAGGSNTEAFF
TGCGCCAGCGGCGCAGGGGGTTCGAACACTGAAGCTTTCTTT
>once|-|TRBJ1-4|TRBV27
CASSLGFTNEKLFF
TGTGCCAGCAGTTTGGGATTTACAAATGAAAAACTGTTTTTT
>-|-|TRBJ1-5|TRBV19
CAIAPGGNQPQHF
TGTGCCATTGCCCCGGGAGGCAATCAGCCCCAGCATTTT
>-|TRBD1|TRBJ1-2|TRBV7-9
CASSLVGGFGYTF
TGTGCCAGCAGCTTAGTAGGGGGCTTTGGCTACACCTTC
>-|-|TRBJ2-1|TRBV28
CASAGTQKSEQFF
TGTGCCAGCGCCGGGACTCAAAAAAGTGAGCAGTTCTTC
>-|-|TRBJ2-5|TRBV28
CASSPGTEETQYF
TGTGCCAGCAGCCCCGGCACGGAAGAGACCCAGTACTTC
>few|-|TRBJ2-7|TRBV2
CASSSREPYEQYF
TGTGCCAGCAGCAGCAGGGAGCCCTACGAGCAGTACTTC
>few|-|TRBJ1-1|TRBV9
CASSRGGTEAFF
TGTGCCAGCAGCCGGGGGGGCACTGAAGCTTTCTTT
>-|-|TRBJ1-1|TRBV4-3
CASGWREATEAFF
TGCGCCAGCGGATGGCGGGAGGCCACTGAAGCTTTCTTT
>-|TRBD1|TRBJ1-5|TRBV28
CASSHDRGRQPQHF
TGTGCCAGCAGCCACGACAGGGGGCGTCAGCCCCAGCATTTT
>-|TRBD2|TRBJ2-3|TRBV5-1
CASSVSSGGVPTQYF
TGCGCCAGCAGCGTCTCTAGCGGGGGCGTCCCTACGCAGTATTTT
>few|-|TRBJ2-5|TRBV28
CASSLLDGETQYF
TGTGCCAGCAGTTTACTAGACGGAGAGACCCAGTACTTC
>-|-|TRBJ2-1|TRBV20-1
CSASRLEPYNEQFF
TGCAGTGCTTCCCGACTAGAGCCCTACAATGAGCAGTTCTTC
>-|-|TRBJ1-3|TRBV2
CASSEGEGGNTIYF
TGTGCCAGCAGTGAAGGGGAAGGAGGAAACACCATATATTTT
>-|TRBD1|TRBJ2-5|TRBV6-2/TRBV6-3
CASTSGTAAIETQYF
TGTGCCAGCACCTCCGGGACAGCTGCTATAGAGACCCAGTACTTC
>-|-|TRBJ2-2|TRBV5-4
CASSFDGTFSNTGELFF
TGTGCCAGCAGCTTTGACGGGACTTTTTCGAACACCGGGGAGCTGTTTTTT
>-|TRBD2|TRBJ2-7|TRBV19
CATRTSSTYEQYF
TGTGCCACCAGGACTAGTTCAACCTACGAGCAGTACTTC
>once|TRBD1|TRBJ2-7|TRBV13
CASSLGTGGGEQYF
TGTGCCAGCAGCTTGGGGACAGGGGGCGGCGAGCAGTACTTC
>-|-|TRBJ2-1|TRBV3-1
CASSHATRPDNEQFF
TGTGCCAGCAGCCACGCAACTAGGCCGGACAATGAGCAGTTCTTC
>-|-|TRBJ1-5|TRBV4-1
CASSQDTGVQPQHF
TGCGCCAGCAGCCAAGATACGGGGGTTCAGCCCCAGCATTTT
>-|-|TRBJ1-5|TRBV2
CASNEGLNQPQHF
TGTGCCAGCAATGAGGGCCTAAATCAGCCCCAGCATTTT
>-|TRBD1|TRBJ2-1|TRBV12-3/TRBV12-4
CASSLERGRNEQFF
TGTGCCAGCAGTTTAGAAAGGGGGCGGAATGAGCAGTTCTTC